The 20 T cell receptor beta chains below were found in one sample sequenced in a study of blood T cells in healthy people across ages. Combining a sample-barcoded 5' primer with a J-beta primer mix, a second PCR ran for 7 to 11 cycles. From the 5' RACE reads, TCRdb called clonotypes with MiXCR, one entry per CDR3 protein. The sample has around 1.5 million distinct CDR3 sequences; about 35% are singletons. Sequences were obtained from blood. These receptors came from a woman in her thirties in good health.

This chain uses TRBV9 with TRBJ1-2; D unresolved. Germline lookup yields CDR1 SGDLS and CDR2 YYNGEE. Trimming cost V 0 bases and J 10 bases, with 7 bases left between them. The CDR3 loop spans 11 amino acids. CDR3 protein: CASSVGTLYTF. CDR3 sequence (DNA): TGTGCCAGCAGCGTAGGGACCCTCTACACCTTC.

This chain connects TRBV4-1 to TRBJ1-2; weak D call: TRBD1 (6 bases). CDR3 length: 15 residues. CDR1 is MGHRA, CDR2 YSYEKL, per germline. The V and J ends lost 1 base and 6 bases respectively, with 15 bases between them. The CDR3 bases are TGCGCCAGCAGCCAAGGGGGAAGAAACAGGGATGGCTACACCTTC. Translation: CASSQGGRNRDGYTF.

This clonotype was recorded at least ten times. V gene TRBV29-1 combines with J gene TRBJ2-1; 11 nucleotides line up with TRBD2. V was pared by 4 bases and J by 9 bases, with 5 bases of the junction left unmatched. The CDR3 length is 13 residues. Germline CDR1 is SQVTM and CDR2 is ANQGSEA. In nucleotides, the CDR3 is TGCAGCGTTGGTCTAGCGGGAGGCCTTGAGCAGTTCTTC. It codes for CSVGLAGGLEQFF.

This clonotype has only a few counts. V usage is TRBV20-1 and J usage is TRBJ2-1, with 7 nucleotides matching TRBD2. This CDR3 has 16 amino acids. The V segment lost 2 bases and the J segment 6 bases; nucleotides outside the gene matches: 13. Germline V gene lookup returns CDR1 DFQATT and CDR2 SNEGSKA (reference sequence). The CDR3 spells CSARSRLAGDVNEQFF. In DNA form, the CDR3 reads TGCAGTGCTAGATCCCGACTGGCGGGGGACGTCAATGAGCAGTTCTTC.

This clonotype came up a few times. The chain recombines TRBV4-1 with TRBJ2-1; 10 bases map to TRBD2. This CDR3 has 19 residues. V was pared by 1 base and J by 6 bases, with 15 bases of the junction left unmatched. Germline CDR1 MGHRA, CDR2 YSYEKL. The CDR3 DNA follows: TGCGCCAGCAGCCAAGGGTTCCCTAGCGGGAGAGGCCCGGGCAATGAGCAGTTCTTC. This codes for CASSQGFPSGRGPGNEQFF.

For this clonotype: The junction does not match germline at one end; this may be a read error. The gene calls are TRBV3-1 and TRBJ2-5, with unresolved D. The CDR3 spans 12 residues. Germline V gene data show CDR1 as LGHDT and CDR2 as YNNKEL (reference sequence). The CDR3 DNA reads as TGTACCAGCAGCTCTACTCAAGAGACCCAGTACTTC. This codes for CTSSSTQETQYF.

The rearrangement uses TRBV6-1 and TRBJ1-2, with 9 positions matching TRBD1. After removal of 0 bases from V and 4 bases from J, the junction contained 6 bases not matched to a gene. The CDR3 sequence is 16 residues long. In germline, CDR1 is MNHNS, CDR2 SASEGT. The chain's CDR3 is CASSEANRGRVYGYTF. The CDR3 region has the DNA TGTGCCAGCAGTGAAGCAAACAGGGGGCGGGTCTATGGCTACACCTTC.

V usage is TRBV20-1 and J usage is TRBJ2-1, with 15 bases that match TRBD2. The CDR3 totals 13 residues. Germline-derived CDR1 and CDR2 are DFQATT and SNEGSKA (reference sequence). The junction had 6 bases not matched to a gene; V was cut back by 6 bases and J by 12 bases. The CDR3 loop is CSADGLAGGRQFF. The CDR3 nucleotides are TGCAGTGCAGACGGACTAGCGGGAGGGAGGCAGTTCTTC.

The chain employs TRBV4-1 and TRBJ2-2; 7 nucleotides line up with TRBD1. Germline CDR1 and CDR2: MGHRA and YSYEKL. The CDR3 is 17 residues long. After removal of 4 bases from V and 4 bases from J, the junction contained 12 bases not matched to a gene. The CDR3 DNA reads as TGCGCCAGCAGCCTGATGCCACTGACAGGGAGCACCGGGGAGCTGTTTTTT. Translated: CASSLMPLTGSTGELFF.

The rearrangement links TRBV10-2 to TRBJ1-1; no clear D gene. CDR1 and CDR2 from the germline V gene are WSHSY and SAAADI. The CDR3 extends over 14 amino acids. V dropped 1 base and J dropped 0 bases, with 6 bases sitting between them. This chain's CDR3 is CASSEWAVNTEAFF. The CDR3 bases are TGCGCCAGCAGTGAGTGGGCGGTGAACACTGAAGCTTTCTTT.

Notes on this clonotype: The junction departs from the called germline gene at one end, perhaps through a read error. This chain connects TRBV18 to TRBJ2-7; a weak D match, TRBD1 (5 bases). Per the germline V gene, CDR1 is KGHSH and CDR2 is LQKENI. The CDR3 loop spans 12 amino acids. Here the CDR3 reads CARSPLGDEQYF. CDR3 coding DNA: TGTGCCCGCTCACCTTTAGGGGACGAGCAGTACTTC.

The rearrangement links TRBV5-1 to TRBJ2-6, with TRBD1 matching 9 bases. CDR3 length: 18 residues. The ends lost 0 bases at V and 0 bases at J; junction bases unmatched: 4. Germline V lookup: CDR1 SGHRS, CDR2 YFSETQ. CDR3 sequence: CASSLETGGRSGANVLTF. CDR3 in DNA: TGCGCCAGCAGCTTGGAGACAGGGGGTCGCTCTGGGGCCAACGTCCTGACTTTC.

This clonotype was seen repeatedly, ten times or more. CDR3 in amino acids: CASSLGGANYGYTF. CDR3 in DNA: TGTGCCAGCAGCTTAGGAGGGGCTAACTATGGCTACACCTTC. The chain uses TRBV27 and TRBJ1-2, with a tentative D call TRBD1 (5 bases). This CDR3 has 14 amino acids. Trimming left V 6 bases short and J 0 bases short, with 11 bases between. The germline V gene encodes CDR1 MNHEY and CDR2 SMNVEV (reference sequence).

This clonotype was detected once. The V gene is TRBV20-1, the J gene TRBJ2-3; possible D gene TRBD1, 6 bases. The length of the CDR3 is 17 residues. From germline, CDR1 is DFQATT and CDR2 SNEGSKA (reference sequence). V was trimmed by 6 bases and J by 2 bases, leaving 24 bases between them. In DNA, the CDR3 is TGCAGTGCCGGATTATTCCACCAAGGGGGATTCACAGATACGCAGTATTTT. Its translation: CSAGLFHQGGFTDTQYF.

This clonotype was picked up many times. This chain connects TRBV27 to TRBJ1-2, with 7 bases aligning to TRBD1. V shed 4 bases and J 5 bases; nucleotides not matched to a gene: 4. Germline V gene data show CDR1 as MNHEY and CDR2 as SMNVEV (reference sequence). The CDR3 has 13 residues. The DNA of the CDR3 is TGTGCCAGCAGTTCTCCAGGGGGTTATGGCTACACCTTC. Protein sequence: CASSSPGGYGYTF.

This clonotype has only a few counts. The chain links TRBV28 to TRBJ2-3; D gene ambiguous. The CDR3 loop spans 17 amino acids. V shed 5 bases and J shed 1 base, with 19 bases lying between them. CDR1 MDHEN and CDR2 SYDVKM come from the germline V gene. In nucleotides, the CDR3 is TGTGCCAGCAGTAGCCCCCTGATTCGTGAGGGCACAGATACGCAGTATTTT. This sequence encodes CASSSPLIREGTDTQYF.

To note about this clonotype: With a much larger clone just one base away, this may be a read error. The CDR3 is CAWSKGGNSNQPQHF. As DNA, the CDR3 is TGTGCCTGGAGCAAGGGCGGTAATAGCAATCAGCCCCAGCATTTT. The chain recombines TRBV30 with TRBJ1-5, with no clear D. The V end lost 3 bases, the J end lost 0 bases, and 12 bases lay between the germline ends. The length of the CDR3 is 15 residues. Per the germline V gene, CDR1 is GTSNPN and CDR2 is SVGIG (reference sequence).

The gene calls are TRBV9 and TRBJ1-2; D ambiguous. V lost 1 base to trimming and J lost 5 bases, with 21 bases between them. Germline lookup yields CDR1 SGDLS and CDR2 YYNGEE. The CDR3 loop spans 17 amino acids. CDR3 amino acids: CASSVQAHGENEYGYTF. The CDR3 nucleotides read TGTGCCAGCAGCGTACAGGCACACGGGGAGAACGAGTATGGCTACACCTTC.

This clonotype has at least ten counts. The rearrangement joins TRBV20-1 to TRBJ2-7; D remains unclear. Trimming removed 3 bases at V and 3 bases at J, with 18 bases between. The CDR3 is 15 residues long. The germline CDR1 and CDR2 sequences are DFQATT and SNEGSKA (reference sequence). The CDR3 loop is CSASAPGGRDYEQYF. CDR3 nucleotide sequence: TGCAGTGCTAGCGCACCGGGCGGCAGAGACTACGAGCAGTACTTC.

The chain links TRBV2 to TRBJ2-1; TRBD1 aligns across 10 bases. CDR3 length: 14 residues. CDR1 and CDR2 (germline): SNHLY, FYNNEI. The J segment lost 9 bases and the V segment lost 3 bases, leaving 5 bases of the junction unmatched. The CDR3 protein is CASSDGTGEGEQFF. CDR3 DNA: TGTGCCAGCAGTGACGGGACAGGGGAAGGTGAGCAGTTCTTC. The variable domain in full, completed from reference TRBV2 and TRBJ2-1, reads EPEVTQTPSHQVTQMGQEVILRCVPISNHLYFYWYRQILGQKVEFLVSFYNNEISEKSEIFDDQFSVERPDGSNFTLKIRSTKLEDSAMYFCASSDGTGEGEQFFGPGTRLTVL.